These T cell receptor beta chains were read from a single sample in a study of metastatic and nonmetastatic thyroid tumors. TCRdb called clones again from the PCR reads with MiXCR. This table has under 30,000 clones, 15% appearing once. The sample taken for sequencing was blood. Receptors originate from a female donor with papillary thyroid cancer or a benign thyroid nodule (not recorded which). Some clones in this sample may be carry-over from other donors' samples. Both conserved end residues are part of each CDR3. The order of the fields is clone size, V gene, D gene, J gene, CDR3 protein, CDR3 DNA. The D gene is left open where the match is weak. Clone size is given for some rows only: seen once, a few or many times, or a class if the clone is expanded.

clone_size: .
v_call: TRBV20-1
d_call: .
j_call: TRBJ2-7
cdr3_aa: CGERRTYEQYF
cdr3_nt: TGCGGGGAGCGGCGGACCTACGAGCAGTACTTC

clone_size: many
v_call: TRBV20-1
d_call: .
j_call: TRBJ2-1
cdr3_aa: CSPRGLHNEQFF
cdr3_nt: TGCAGTCCCCGGGGCCTACACAATGAGCAGTTCTTC

clone_size: many
v_call: TRBV30
d_call: .
j_call: TRBJ1-6
cdr3_aa: CAWTRDPTNSPLHF
cdr3_nt: TGTGCCTGGACCCGGGACCCAACAAATTCACCCCTCCACTTT

clone_size: many
v_call: TRBV18
d_call: .
j_call: TRBJ1-1
cdr3_aa: CASQRAENTEAFF
cdr3_nt: TGTGCCAGCCAGAGAGCCGAGAACACTGAAGCTTTCTTT

clone_size: many
v_call: TRBV6-5
d_call: .
j_call: TRBJ1-4
cdr3_aa: CASSYSERNFEKLFF
cdr3_nt: TGTGCCAGCAGTTACTCGGAGCGAAATTTCGAAAAACTGTTTTTT

clone_size: .
v_call: TRBV7-2
d_call: .
j_call: TRBJ1-2
cdr3_aa: CASSQATENIGYTF
cdr3_nt: TGTGCCAGCAGCCAGGCTACCGAGAATATAGGCTACACCTTC

clone_size: many
v_call: TRBV3-1
d_call: .
j_call: TRBJ2-2
cdr3_aa: CASSQEGLTGELFF
cdr3_nt: TGTGCCAGCAGCCAAGAAGGACTAACCGGGGAGCTGTTTTTT

clone_size: many
v_call: TRBV29-1
d_call: .
j_call: TRBJ2-1
cdr3_aa: CSVGARRSEQFF
cdr3_nt: TGCAGCGTAGGGGCTCGGCGTAGTGAGCAGTTCTTC

clone_size: many
v_call: TRBV5-1
d_call: TRBD1
j_call: TRBJ1-4
cdr3_aa: CASSAIGQGNEKLFF
cdr3_nt: TGCGCCAGCAGCGCAATTGGACAGGGAAATGAAAAACTGTTTTTT

clone_size: many
v_call: TRBV7-2
d_call: TRBD1
j_call: TRBJ1-5
cdr3_aa: CASSWTGDQPQHF
cdr3_nt: TGTGCCAGCAGCTGGACAGGGGATCAGCCCCAGCATTTT

clone_size: many
v_call: TRBV5-1
d_call: .
j_call: TRBJ2-5
cdr3_aa: CASSFSGLERETQYF
cdr3_nt: TGCGCCAGCAGCTTTTCGGGGTTAGAGAGAGAGACCCAGTACTTC

clone_size: .
v_call: TRBV7-6
d_call: .
j_call: TRBJ2-7
cdr3_aa: CASSLVPGGWPPQPYEQYF
cdr3_nt: TGTGCCAGCAGCTTAGTCCCAGGGGGGTGGCCCCCGCAACCCTACGAGCAGTACTTC

clone_size: .
v_call: TRBV30
d_call: TRBD1
j_call: TRBJ2-3
cdr3_aa: CAWSGGTGGSGTDTQYF
cdr3_nt: TGTGCCTGGAGTGGGGGGACAGGGGGCAGTGGCACAGATACGCAGTATTTT

clone_size: medium-sized
v_call: TRBV20-1
d_call: .
j_call: TRBJ1-6
cdr3_aa: CSAPGTGSSYNSPLHF
cdr3_nt: TGCAGTGCTCCCGGGACGGGAAGCTCCTATAATTCACCCCTCCACTTT

clone_size: many
v_call: TRBV18
d_call: TRBD1
j_call: TRBJ1-1
cdr3_aa: CASSPTGQGRNTEAFF
cdr3_nt: TGTGCCAGCTCACCAACCGGACAGGGGCGAAACACTGAAGCTTTCTTT

clone_size: many
v_call: TRBV28
d_call: .
j_call: TRBJ1-1
cdr3_aa: CASRKGGRGTEAFF
cdr3_nt: TGTGCCAGCAGAAAGGGGGGCCGCGGCACTGAAGCTTTCTTT

clone_size: many
v_call: TRBV6-1
d_call: TRBD2
j_call: TRBJ2-7
cdr3_aa: CASSEREALGQYF
cdr3_nt: TGTGCCAGTTCTGAGCGGGAGGCCCTGGGGCAGTACTTC

clone_size: many
v_call: TRBV6-2/TRBV6-3
d_call: .
j_call: TRBJ1-2
cdr3_aa: CASRFGLAEAYGYTF
cdr3_nt: TGTGCCAGCCGTTTCGGCCTGGCAGAAGCCTATGGCTACACCTTC

clone_size: many
v_call: TRBV18
d_call: .
j_call: TRBJ2-5
cdr3_aa: CASSPRQVQETQYF
cdr3_nt: TGTGCCAGCTCACCGCGACAGGTTCAAGAGACCCAGTACTTC

clone_size: .
v_call: TRBV3-1
d_call: TRBD2
j_call: TRBJ2-7
cdr3_aa: CASSPTGSGSSYEQYF
cdr3_nt: TGTGCCAGCAGCCCAACGGGTAGCGGGAGTTCCTACGAGCAGTACTTC

clone_size: .
v_call: TRBV28
d_call: TRBD1
j_call: TRBJ2-7
cdr3_aa: CASSGTTGQFGEQYF
cdr3_nt: TGTGCCAGCAGTGGGACGACAGGGCAATTCGGCGAGCAGTACTTC

clone_size: .
v_call: TRBV30
d_call: .
j_call: TRBJ1-5
cdr3_aa: CAWSVRGAQPQHF
cdr3_nt: TGTGCCTGGAGTGTACGAGGGGCTCAGCCCCAGCATTTT

clone_size: .
v_call: TRBV6-5
d_call: .
j_call: TRBJ2-1
cdr3_aa: CASNLYNEQFF
cdr3_nt: TGTGCCAGCAATTTGTACAATGAGCAGTTCTTC

clone_size: many
v_call: TRBV11-2
d_call: .
j_call: TRBJ2-7
cdr3_aa: CASRDTLSYEQYF
cdr3_nt: TGTGCCAGCCGGGACACACTCTCCTACGAGCAGTACTTC

clone_size: many
v_call: TRBV27
d_call: .
j_call: TRBJ1-5
cdr3_aa: CASSFGRSNQPQHF
cdr3_nt: TGTGCCAGCAGTTTTGGGCGGAGCAATCAGCCCCAGCATTTT

clone_size: many
v_call: TRBV9
d_call: .
j_call: TRBJ2-1
cdr3_aa: CASSVERGPFNEQFF
cdr3_nt: TGTGCCAGCAGCGTAGAACGGGGGCCTTTTAATGAGCAGTTCTTC

clone_size: .
v_call: TRBV29-1
d_call: TRBD1
j_call: TRBJ2-7
cdr3_aa: CSALTGGYEQYF
cdr3_nt: TGCAGCGCCCTGACAGGGGGGTACGAGCAGTACTTC